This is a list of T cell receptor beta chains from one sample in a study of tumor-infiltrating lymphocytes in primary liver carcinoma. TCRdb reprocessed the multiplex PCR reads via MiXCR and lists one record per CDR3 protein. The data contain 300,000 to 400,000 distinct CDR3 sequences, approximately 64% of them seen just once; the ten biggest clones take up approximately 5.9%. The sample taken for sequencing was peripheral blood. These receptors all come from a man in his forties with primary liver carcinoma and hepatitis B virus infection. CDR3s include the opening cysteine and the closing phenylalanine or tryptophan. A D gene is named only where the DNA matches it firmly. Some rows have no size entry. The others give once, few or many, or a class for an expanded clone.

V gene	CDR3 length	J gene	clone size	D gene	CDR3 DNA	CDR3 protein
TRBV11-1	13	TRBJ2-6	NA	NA	TGTGCCAGCAACTTAGGTGGGACCAACGTCCTGACTTTC	CASNLGGTNVLTF
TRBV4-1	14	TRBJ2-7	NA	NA	TGCGCCAGCAGCCAAGATGCAGGTTCCTACGAGCAGTACTTC	CASSQDAGSYEQYF
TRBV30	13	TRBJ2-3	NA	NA	TGTGCCGCTACGGAGATGCGCACAGATACGCAGTATTTT	CAATEMRTDTQYF
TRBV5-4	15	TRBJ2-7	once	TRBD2	TGTGCCAGCAGCCTAGGACTAGCCGACTCCTACGTGCAGTACTTC	CASSLGLADSYVQYF
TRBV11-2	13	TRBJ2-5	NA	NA	TGTGCCAGCACTTTAATCGGGGCAGAGACCCAATACTTC	CASTLIGAETQYF
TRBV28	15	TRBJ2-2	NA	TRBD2	TGTGCCAGCAGTTTAGCTAGCGGGGGAACCGGGGAGCTGTTTTTT	CASSLASGGTGELFF
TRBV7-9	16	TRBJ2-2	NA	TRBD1	TGTGTCAGCAGCTTAGCCGGGACAGGAAACACCGGGGAGCTGTTTTTT	CVSSLAGTGNTGELFF
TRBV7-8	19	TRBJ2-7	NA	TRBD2	TGTGCCAGCAGCGCAACACCGACACGTAGCGGGAGTCTTGTCCACGAGCAGTACTTC	CASSATPTRSGSLVHEQYF
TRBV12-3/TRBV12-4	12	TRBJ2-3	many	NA	TGTGCCAGCAGTCCGACCCCGGCGGCGCAGTATTTT	CASSPTPAAQYF
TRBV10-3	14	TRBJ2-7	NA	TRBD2	TGTGCCACCCATGGGACTAGCGGGATCTACGATCAGTACTTC	CATHGTSGIYDQYF
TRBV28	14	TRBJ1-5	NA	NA	TGTGCCAGCAGTTCCGGGCAGCCTAATCAGCCCCAGCATTTT	CASSSGQPNQPQHF
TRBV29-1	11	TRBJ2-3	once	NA	TGCGGCGTTCACGCTCCCAAGACGCAGTATTTT	CGVHAPKTQYF
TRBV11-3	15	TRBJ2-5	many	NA	TGTGCCAGCAGCTTAGGCGGCGGTTTGCAAGAGACCCAGTACTTC	CASSLGGGLQETQYF
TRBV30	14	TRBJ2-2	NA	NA	TGTGCCTGGACCCAAATCGGGAATACCGGGGAGCTGTTTTTT	CAWTQIGNTGELFF
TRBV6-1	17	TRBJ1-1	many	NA	TGTGCCAGCAAGGGGCTGAGGATGAGCGGTTTCGGCACTGAAGCTTTCTTT	CASKGLRMSGFGTEAFF
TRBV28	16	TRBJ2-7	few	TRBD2	TGTGCCAGCAGTGGGCTGGGGACTAGCGGGGGCTACGAGCAGTACTTC	CASSGLGTSGGYEQYF
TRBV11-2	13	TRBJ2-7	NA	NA	TGTGCCAGCAGCTTATTTCGAGAATACGAGCAGTGCTTC	CASSLFREYEQCF
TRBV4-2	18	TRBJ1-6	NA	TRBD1	TGTGCCAGGAGCCAAGATACTTGGGGGACAGGAGTTAATTCACCCCTCCACTTT	CARSQDTWGTGVNSPLHF
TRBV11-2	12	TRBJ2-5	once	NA	TGTGCCAGCAGCGTTCCCCAGGCCCCCAAGTACTTC	CASSVPQAPKYF
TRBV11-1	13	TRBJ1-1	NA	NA	TGTGCCAGCAGCTTAGGCCCGAACATTGAAGCTTTCTTT	CASSLGPNIEAFF
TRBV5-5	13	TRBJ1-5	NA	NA	TGTGCCCGCAGCTCAATCAGCAATCAGCCCCAGCATTTT	CARSSISNQPQHF
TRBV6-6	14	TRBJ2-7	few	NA	TGTGCCAGCAGTTACCTCGCCAGGACCTACGAGCAGTACTTC	CASSYLARTYEQYF
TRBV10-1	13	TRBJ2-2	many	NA	TGCGCCAGCACCCCAGGGGACACCGGGGAGCTGTTTTTT	CASTPGDTGELFF
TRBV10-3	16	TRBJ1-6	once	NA	TGTGCCATCACTGCTAGTGGGCTCCCTGCGAATTCACCCCTCCACTTT	CAITASGLPANSPLHF
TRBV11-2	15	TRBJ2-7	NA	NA	TGTGCCAGCAGCCTTCGACCTGGATCTTCCTACGAGCAGTACTTC	CASSLRPGSSYEQYF
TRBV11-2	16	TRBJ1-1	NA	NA	TGTACCAGCAGCTCTACATTATATTCAGAGAACACTGAAGCTTCCTTT	CTSSSTLYSENTEASF
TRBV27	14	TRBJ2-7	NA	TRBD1	TGTGCCAGCAGTCCCACAGGGGGGTCAGGCGAGCAGTACTTC	CASSPTGGSGEQYF
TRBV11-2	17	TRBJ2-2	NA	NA	TGTGCCAGCAGTGCCCTGACAGCGAGGGTGAACACCTGGGAGCTGTTTTTT	CASSALTARVNTWELFF
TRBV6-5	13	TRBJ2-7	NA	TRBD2	TGTGCCAGCACCAGCGGGGGCTCCTACGAACAGTACTTC	CASTSGGSYEQYF
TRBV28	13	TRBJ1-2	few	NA	TGTGCCAGCACCGGTGTACCAACCTATGGCTACACCTTC	CASTGVPTYGYTF
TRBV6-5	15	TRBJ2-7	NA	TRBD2	TGTGCCAGCAGTCCTCGGACTAGGTACGCCTACGAGCAGTACTTC	CASSPRTRYAYEQYF
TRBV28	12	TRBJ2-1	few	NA	TGTGCCAGCAGTCCCATCGGGAATGAGCAGTTCTTC	CASSPIGNEQFF
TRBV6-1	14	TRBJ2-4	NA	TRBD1	TGTGCCAGCAGGGACAGGTTGGCCAAAAACATTCAGTACTTC	CASRDRLAKNIQYF
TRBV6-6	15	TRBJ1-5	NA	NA	TGTGCCAGCAGAGTCGACATGACAATATATCAGCCCCAGCATTTT	CASRVDMTIYQPQHF
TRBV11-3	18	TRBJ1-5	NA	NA	TGTGCCTGCAGCTTAGAGGGGAGGGGTTGCGTGGGCGATCAGCCCCAGCATTTT	CACSLEGRGCVGDQPQHF
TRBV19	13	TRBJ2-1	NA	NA	TGTGCCAGTAGCGAAGAGGGGGCGGGGAAGCAGTTCTTC	CASSEEGAGKQFF
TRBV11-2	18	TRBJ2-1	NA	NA	TGTGCCAGCAGCTTAGATCCCCCGACGCCAGCGATAAGGAATGAGCAGTTCTTC	CASSLDPPTPAIRNEQFF
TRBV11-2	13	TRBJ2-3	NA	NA	TGTGCCATGAGCTCACCTCGGGTTCCTACGCAGTATTTT	CAMSSPRVPTQYF
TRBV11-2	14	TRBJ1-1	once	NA	TGTGCCAGCGGCCACTCAGGGGCCAACAATGAAGCTTTCTTT	CASGHSGANNEAFF
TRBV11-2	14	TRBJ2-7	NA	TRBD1	TGTGCCAGCAGCCATACACAGGGGGCGGGCGAGCAGCACTTC	CASSHTQGAGEQHF
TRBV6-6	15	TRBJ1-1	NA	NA	TGTGCCAGCAGTAAAAGACTCCCTGGGAACATTGAAGCTTTCTTT	CASSKRLPGNIEAFF
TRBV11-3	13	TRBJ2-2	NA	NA	TGTGACAGCGGCTTTGAGGGGCCCGGGGAGCTGCTTTTT	CDSGFEGPGELLF
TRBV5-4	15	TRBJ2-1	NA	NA	TGTGTCAGCAGCACAACTAGCCGTAGCTACAATGAGCAGTTCTTC	CVSSTTSRSYNEQFF
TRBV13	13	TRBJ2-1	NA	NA	TGTGCCAGCAGCTCCACTTCGGGAAATGAGCAGTTCTTC	CASSSTSGNEQFF
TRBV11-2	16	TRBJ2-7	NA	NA	TGTGCCAGCAGTTTAGATCCCCGGCTAGTGGTCTACGAGCAGTACTTC	CASSLDPRLVVYEQYF
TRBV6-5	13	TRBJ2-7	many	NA	TGTGCCAGCAGTTACCGGGCTAGGGACGAGCAGTACTTC	CASSYRARDEQYF
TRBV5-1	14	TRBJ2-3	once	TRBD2	TGCGCCAGCAGCTTGACGGGAGGGCCAGATACGCAGTATTTT	CASSLTGGPDTQYF